This TCR beta chain was identified in a study of beta chain features in type 1 diabetes. Study results and limitations: When cDNA is sequenced, cells with high TCR expression could be over-represented. HLA influence on TCRB rearrangement stayed unresolved here. TCRB CDR3s from Type 1 diabetes patients were moderately but significantly shorter in all four CD4+ subsets.

Remarks on this clone: The antigen remains undetermined.

The study reverse transcribed the entire isolated RNA, so it sequenced expressed TCRB transcripts. Profiled with immunoSEQ multiplex PCR; TCRdb holds only in-frame clones, not every one. The sample yields 150,000 to 200,000 clones, almost 65% seen once. Cells sorted by CD45RO/CCR7/CD25/CD127/CD95/CD27 comprised CD4+ naive, central memory, regulatory and stem cell-like memory cells. The specimen was naive CD4+ T cells from blood. The receptor was derived from a man younger than 45 with type 1 diabetes.

The CDR3 spells CASSSVPLHF. CDR3 DNA sequence: TGTGCCAGCAGTTCCGTACCCCTCCACTTT. This sequence joins TRBV28 and TRBJ1-6; D unresolved. The V end was cut by 4 bases, the J end by 12 bases, with 4 bases between. The CDR3 sequence is 10 residues long. Germline assignment: CDR1 MDHEN and CDR2 SYDVKM.